This T cell receptor beta chain was obtained from a study of blood T cell repertoires in COVID-19. CDR3 size: 13 residues. V lost 3 bases and J 6 bases, leaving 9 bases between the germline ends. Germline CDR1 DFQATT, CDR2 SNEGSKA (reference sequence). Profiled with immunoSEQ multiplex PCR; TCRdb holds only in-frame clones, not every one. The sample lists approximately 190,000 clones; about 83% were seen once. What was sequenced was peripheral blood. This TCR derives from an older woman with active or convalescent COVID-19. This sequence joins TRBV20-1 and TRBJ1-6; D is perhaps TRBD1 (5 bases). The CDR3 DNA sequence: TGCAGTGCTAGTCAGGGTGGTAATTCACCCCTCCACTTT. It is translated as CSASQGGNSPLHF.